This entry features one T cell receptor beta chain sequence. No antigen is known for it. Base qualities are not at hand, and no much larger clone is one base apart. The immunoSEQ Assay, a bias-controlled multiplex PCR, was used to amplify TCRbeta CDR3 regions from genomic DNA. Per the original workflow: Within the assay, amplification of reference gene primers was used to estimate how many nucleated cells each sample contained. To quantify the absolute abundance of each unique TCRbeta CDR3 rearrangement, sequence reads were collapsed and filtered. For each sample, productive Simpson clonality was calculated as the square root of Simpson's diversity index over productive rearrangements. The immuneACCESS repertoire file appears here via TCRdb, limited to in-frame rearrangements. These files lack a portion of the clones; in checked studies, under half of the deficit traces to unresolved V genes, and the cause of the others is not known. D and trimming come from the DNA, and the V and J calls and clone size come from that table. The sample table shows around 57,000 clones, and roughly 91% are seen once. Over 7.5% of the sample belongs to the ten largest clones.

The germline V gene sets CDR1 to SGHRS and CDR2 to YFSETQ. The CDR3 holds 17 amino acids from the cysteine to the phenylalanine. The read is trimmed to its CDR3 DNA, 51 bases read in frame from base 1. Trimmed from V: 2 bases; trimmed from J: 1 base; junction bases lacking a gene match: 7. This record belongs to a study of blood T cell repertoires in COVID-19 (dated by TCRdb to 2018 to 2020). Some background on the complete study: Collaborator samples came from the United States, Italy and Spain and covered acute and convalescent phases of COVID-19. The samples were drawn from two sources: the first 160 participants of the ongoing ImmuneRACE study, and over 950 subjects contributed by 6 global collaborators. The material from the prospective study consisted of cDNA or gDNA derived from T cells, B-cell-depleted T cells, or PBMCs. Deeply sampled blood TCRbeta repertoires from subjects exposed to, actively infected with, or recovered from COVID-19 were included in the dataset. HLA class I and class II types, where available, came from metadata supplied by the sample provider rather than from assay-based typing. A de-identified subject ID, COVID-19 status, age in years and sex were almost always included in the sample metadata. A freely available public database, intended as a resource for researchers studying the immune response to SARS-CoV-2, is where the repertoires were released.

The collaborating institutions used their own protocols to collect whole blood in K2EDTA tubes. For TCRbeta analysis, collaborators shipped samples in one of three forms: frozen whole blood, isolated PBMCs, or DNA extracted from either of those sample types. On the study overall, not on this receptor specifically: The amount of clinical and demographic metadata varied by source and participant and was provided uncurated.

Sequencing input: peripheral blood. This TCR was sampled from a man aged 50-60 years with active COVID-19. The chain is made from TRBV5-1 and TRBJ2-2; 8 central bases correspond to TRBD1. Read as DNA, the sequence is TGCGCCAGCAGCTTTGACCCCGGGACAGGGAACACCGGGGAGCTGTTTTTT. Its translation reads: CASSFDPGTGNTGELFF.